A selection of T cell receptor beta chains follows, all from one sample in a study of T cell responses to AZD1222 COVID-19 vaccine. Repertoires were generated with immunoSEQ multiplex PCR, while TCRdb's copy carries only in-frame clones and drops some. This repertoire shows approximately 150,000 clones, just over 90% found once; its top ten account for around 4.6%. The sequencing used peripheral blood, collected on day 0 of MenACWY control vaccination. These receptors all come from an adult in good health. The CDR3 runs from the conserved cysteine through the conserved F or W. A D gene is named only where the DNA matches it firmly. The size of a clone is reported for some rows only, either as once, few or many, or as a class for expanded clones.

abundance: NA; d_gene: TRBD1; v_gene: TRBV28; j_gene: TRBJ1-5; CDR3aa: CASSPLDRGQRPQHF; CDR3nt: TGTGCCAGCAGTCCACTAGACAGGGGTCAGAGGCCCCAGCATTTT
abundance: NA; d_gene: NA; v_gene: TRBV7-9; j_gene: TRBJ1-2; CDR3aa: CASSLAGSTLGGYTF; CDR3nt: TGTGCCAGCAGCTTAGCGGGGAGTACCTTGGGGGGCTACACCTTC
abundance: NA; d_gene: TRBD1; v_gene: TRBV29-1; j_gene: TRBJ1-1; CDR3aa: CSVIGTGGQVSEAFF; CDR3nt: TGCAGCGTTATCGGGACAGGGGGTCAAGTCTCTGAAGCTTTCTTT
abundance: NA; d_gene: NA; v_gene: TRBV2; j_gene: TRBJ1-1; CDR3aa: CASSEWSEAFF; CDR3nt: TGTGCCAGCAGTGAATGGTCTGAAGCTTTCTTT
abundance: NA; d_gene: NA; v_gene: TRBV27; j_gene: TRBJ2-2; CDR3aa: CASSPHPRTATNTGELFF; CDR3nt: TGTGCCAGCAGTCCACACCCCCGGACGGCCACGAACACCGGGGAGCTGTTTTTT
abundance: NA; d_gene: NA; v_gene: TRBV2; j_gene: TRBJ2-4; CDR3aa: CASMGVGRNIQYF; CDR3nt: TGTGCCAGCATGGGGGTCGGGAGAAACATTCAGTACTTC
abundance: NA; d_gene: TRBD1; v_gene: TRBV4-3; j_gene: TRBJ2-1; CDR3aa: CASSQVYRGYNEQFF; CDR3nt: TGCGCCAGCAGCCAAGTCTACAGGGGATACAATGAGCAGTTCTTC
abundance: NA; d_gene: NA; v_gene: TRBV10-3; j_gene: TRBJ2-1; CDR3aa: CAISDPAGSSYNEQFF; CDR3nt: TGTGCCATCAGTGACCCCGCGGGCAGCTCCTACAATGAGCAGTTCTTC
abundance: NA; d_gene: TRBD1; v_gene: TRBV14; j_gene: TRBJ2-7; CDR3aa: CASSQRRRGRDRPTYEQYF; CDR3nt: TGTGCCAGCAGCCAACGAAGGAGGGGCCGGGACAGGCCAACCTACGAGCAGTACTTC
abundance: NA; d_gene: NA; v_gene: TRBV11-1; j_gene: TRBJ1-3; CDR3aa: CASSQDSGNTIYF; CDR3nt: TGTGCCAGCAGCCAGGACTCTGGAAACACCATATATTTT
abundance: NA; d_gene: NA; v_gene: TRBV7-9; j_gene: TRBJ1-1; CDR3aa: CASSLFASRLNTEAFF; CDR3nt: TGTGCCAGCAGCTTATTTGCTTCGAGGTTAAACACTGAAGCTTTCTTT
abundance: NA; d_gene: TRBD1; v_gene: TRBV9; j_gene: TRBJ2-7; CDR3aa: CASSARQGGPYEQYF; CDR3nt: TGTGCCAGCAGCGCCAGACAGGGCGGGCCCTACGAGCAGTACTTC
abundance: NA; d_gene: TRBD2; v_gene: TRBV11-3; j_gene: TRBJ2-6; CDR3aa: CASSGGGVSGANVLTF; CDR3nt: TGTGCCAGCAGCGGGGGAGGGGTCTCTGGGGCCAACGTCCTGACTTTC
abundance: NA; d_gene: TRBD2; v_gene: TRBV10-3; j_gene: TRBJ2-5; CDR3aa: CAISSAGGRETQYF; CDR3nt: TGTGCCATCAGTTCTGCGGGGGGCAGGGAGACCCAGTACTTC
abundance: once; d_gene: NA; v_gene: TRBV19; j_gene: TRBJ1-2; CDR3aa: CASSTNPQMVSDGYTF; CDR3nt: TGTGCCAGTAGCACAAACCCCCAGATGGTTTCGGATGGCTACACCTTC
abundance: NA; d_gene: NA; v_gene: TRBV7-2; j_gene: TRBJ2-5; CDR3aa: CASSLGRIEGAQYF; CDR3nt: TGTGCCAGCAGCTTAGGACGGATCGAGGGGGCCCAGTACTTC
abundance: NA; d_gene: NA; v_gene: TRBV5-1; j_gene: TRBJ1-3; CDR3aa: CASSRGAGGNTIYF; CDR3nt: TGCGCCAGCAGTCGCGGGGCAGGCGGAAACACCATATATTTT
abundance: NA; d_gene: TRBD1; v_gene: TRBV5-4; j_gene: TRBJ1-2; CDR3aa: CASSFTGTGDGYTF; CDR3nt: TGTGCCAGCAGCTTCACTGGGACAGGCGATGGCTACACCTTC
abundance: NA; d_gene: NA; v_gene: TRBV28; j_gene: TRBJ1-1; CDR3aa: CATAPNRVWTEAFF; CDR3nt: TGTGCCACGGCGCCTAACAGGGTATGGACTGAAGCTTTCTTT
abundance: NA; d_gene: NA; v_gene: TRBV11-3; j_gene: TRBJ2-1; CDR3aa: CASSSNYGTRDNEQFF; CDR3nt: TGTGCCAGCAGCTCAAATTACGGGACCCGGGACAATGAGCAGTTCTTC